This T cell receptor beta chain emerged from a study of blood T cells in healthy people across ages. This clonotype showed up many times. Next came a second PCR, run for about 7 to 11 cycles, which used a sample-barcoded 5' primer along with a J-beta primer mix. TCRdb re-derived calls from the 5' RACE reads in MiXCR, one entry per CDR3 protein. The sample lists fewer than 2 million distinct CDR3 sequences; roughly two fifths were seen once. This CDR3 is built from 13 residues. Trimming left V 6 bases short and J 2 bases short, with 13 bases between. Germline CDR1 is SQVTM and CDR2 is ANQGSEA. Sample: blood. The chain uses TRBV29-1 and TRBJ1-2; D not certain. This receptor was obtained from a human donor in good health. CDR3 nucleotides: TGCAGCGTCGACCCTGGTGGAAACTATGGCTACACCTTC. Translated, it gives CSVDPGGNYGYTF. Full variable domain (outside the CDR3, taken from reference TRBV29-1 and TRBJ1-2): SAVISQKPSRDICQRGTSLTIQCQVDSQVTMMFWYRQQPGQSLTLIATANQGSEATYESGFVIDKFPISRPNLTFSTLTVSNMSPEDSSIYLCSVDPGGNYGYTFGSGTRLTVV.